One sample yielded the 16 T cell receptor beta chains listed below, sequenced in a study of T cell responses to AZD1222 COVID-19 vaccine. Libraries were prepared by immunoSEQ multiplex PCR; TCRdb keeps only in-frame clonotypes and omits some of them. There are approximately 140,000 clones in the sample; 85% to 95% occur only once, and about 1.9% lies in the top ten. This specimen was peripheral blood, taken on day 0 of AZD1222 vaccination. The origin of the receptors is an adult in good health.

CDR3 region: CAWQRVLNNEQFF. In nucleotides, the CDR3 is TGTGCCTGGCAGCGGGTCCTTAACAATGAGCAGTTCTTC. The genes are TRBV30 and TRBJ2-1; D possibly corresponds to TRBD2 (6 bases). The CDR3 covers 13 residues. Germline V gene sequence: CDR1 GTSNPN, CDR2 SVGIG (reference sequence). V dropped 5 bases and J dropped 5 bases, with 13 bases sitting between them.

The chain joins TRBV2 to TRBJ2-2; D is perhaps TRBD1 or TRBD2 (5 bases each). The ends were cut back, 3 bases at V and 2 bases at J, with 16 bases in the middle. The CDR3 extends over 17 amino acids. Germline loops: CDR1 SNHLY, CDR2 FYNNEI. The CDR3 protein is CASSESSWDPNTGELFF. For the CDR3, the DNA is TGTGCCAGCAGTGAGAGCTCCTGGGACCCTAACACCGGGGAGCTGTTTTTT.

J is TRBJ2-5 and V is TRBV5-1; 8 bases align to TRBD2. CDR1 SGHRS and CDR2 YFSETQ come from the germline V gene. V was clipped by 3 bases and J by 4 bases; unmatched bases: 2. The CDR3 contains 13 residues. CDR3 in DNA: TGCGCCAGCAGCTACCTAGCGGGAGAGACCCAGTACTTC. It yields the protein CASSYLAGETQYF.

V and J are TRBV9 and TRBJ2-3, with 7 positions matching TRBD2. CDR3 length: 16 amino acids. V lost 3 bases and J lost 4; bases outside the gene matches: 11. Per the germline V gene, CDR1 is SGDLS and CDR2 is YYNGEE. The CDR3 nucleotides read TGTGCCAGCAGCGCGTCCACGAGGCGGGAGTCAGATACGCAGTATTTT. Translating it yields CASSASTRRESDTQYF.

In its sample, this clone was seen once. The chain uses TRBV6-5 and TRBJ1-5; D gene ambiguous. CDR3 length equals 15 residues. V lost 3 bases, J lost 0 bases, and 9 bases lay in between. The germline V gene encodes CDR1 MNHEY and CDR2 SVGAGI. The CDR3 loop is CASSYRYLSNQPQHF. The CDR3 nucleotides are TGTGCCAGCAGTTATCGCTACCTTAGCAATCAGCCCCAGCATTTT.

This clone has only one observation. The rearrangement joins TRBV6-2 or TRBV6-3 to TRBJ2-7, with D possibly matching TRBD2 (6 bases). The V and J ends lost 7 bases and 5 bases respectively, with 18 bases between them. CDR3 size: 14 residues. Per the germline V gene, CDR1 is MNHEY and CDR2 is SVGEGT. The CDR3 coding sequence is TGTGCCAGCACCCCCGGGGGAAGGGGCGACGAGCAGTACTTC. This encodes CASTPGGRGDEQYF.

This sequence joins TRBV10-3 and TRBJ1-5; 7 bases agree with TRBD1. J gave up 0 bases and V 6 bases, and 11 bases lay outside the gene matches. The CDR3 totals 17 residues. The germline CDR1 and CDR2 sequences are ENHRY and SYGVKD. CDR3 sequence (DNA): TGTGCCATCAGCCGTTTTCCGGGACAGAATAGCAATCAGCCCCAGCATTTT. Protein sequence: CAISRFPGQNSNQPQHF.

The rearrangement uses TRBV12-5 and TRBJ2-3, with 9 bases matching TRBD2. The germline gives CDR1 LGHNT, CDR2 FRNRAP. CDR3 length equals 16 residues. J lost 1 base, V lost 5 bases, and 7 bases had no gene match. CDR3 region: CASGISLAGRTDTQYF. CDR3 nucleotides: TGTGCTAGTGGTATCTCCCTAGCGGGACGCACAGATACGCAGTATTTT.

Written as DNA, the CDR3 is TGTGCCAGCAGCTTGCCGGGACAGGCTGGAAACACCATATATTTT. Amino acid sequence: CASSLPGQAGNTIYF. The rearrangement joins TRBV5-4 to TRBJ1-3; 8 nucleotides match TRBD1. CDR1 and CDR2 (germline): SGHNT, YYREEE (reference sequence). This CDR3 is built from 15 residues. J lost 2 bases, V lost 1 base, and 2 bases had no gene match.

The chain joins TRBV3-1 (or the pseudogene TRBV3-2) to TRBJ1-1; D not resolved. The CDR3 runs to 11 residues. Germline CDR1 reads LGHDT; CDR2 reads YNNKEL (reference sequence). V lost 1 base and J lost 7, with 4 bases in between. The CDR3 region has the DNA TGTGCCAGCAGCCAAGTGAGTGAAGCTTTCTTT. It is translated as CASSQVSEAFF.

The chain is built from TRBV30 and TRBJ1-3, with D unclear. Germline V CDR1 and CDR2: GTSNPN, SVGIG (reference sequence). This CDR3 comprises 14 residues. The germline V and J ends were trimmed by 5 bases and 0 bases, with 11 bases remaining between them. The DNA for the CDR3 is TGTGCCTGGGCCTCCAGGTACTCTGGAAACACCATATATTTT. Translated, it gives CAWASRYSGNTIYF.

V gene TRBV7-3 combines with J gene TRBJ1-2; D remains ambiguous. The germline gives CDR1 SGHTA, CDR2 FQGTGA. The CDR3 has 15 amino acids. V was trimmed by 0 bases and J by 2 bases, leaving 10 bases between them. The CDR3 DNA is TGTGCCAGCAGCTTAACCCTGGACGGAAACTATGGCTACACCTTC. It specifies CASSLTLDGNYGYTF.

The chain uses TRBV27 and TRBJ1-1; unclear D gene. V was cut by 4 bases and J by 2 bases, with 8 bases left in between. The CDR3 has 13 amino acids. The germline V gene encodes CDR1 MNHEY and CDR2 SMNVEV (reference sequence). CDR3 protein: CASSSYFNTEAFF. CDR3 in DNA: TGTGCCAGCAGTTCTTACTTTAACACTGAAGCTTTCTTT.

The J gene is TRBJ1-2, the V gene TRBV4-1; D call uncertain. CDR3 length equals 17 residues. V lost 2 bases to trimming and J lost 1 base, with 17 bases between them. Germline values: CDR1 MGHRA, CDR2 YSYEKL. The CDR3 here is CASSQPGGPRFNYGYTF. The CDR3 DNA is TGCGCCAGCAGCCAACCAGGAGGTCCAAGGTTTAACTATGGCTACACCTTC.

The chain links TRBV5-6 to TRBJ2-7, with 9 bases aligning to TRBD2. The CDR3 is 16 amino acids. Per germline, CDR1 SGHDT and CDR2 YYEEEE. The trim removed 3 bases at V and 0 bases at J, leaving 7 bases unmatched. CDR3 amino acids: CASSSLSSGVSYEQYF. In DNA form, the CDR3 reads TGTGCCAGCAGCTCACTTTCTAGCGGGGTCTCCTACGAGCAGTACTTC.

This chain's CDR3 is CASSPGRQLDEQYF. The CDR3, as DNA: TGTGCCAGCAGTCCGGGACGCCAGCTAGACGAGCAGTACTTC. This chain uses TRBV2 with TRBJ2-7; D might be TRBD1 or TRBD2, each matching 5 bases. The V and J ends lost 5 bases and 5 bases respectively, with 16 bases between them. Germline V gene sequence: CDR1 SNHLY, CDR2 FYNNEI. The CDR3 has 14 amino acids.